The clone carrying this TCR beta chain was detected a few times. TCRdb's table, derived via immunoSEQ multiplex PCR, lists solely in-frame clones and lacks some. Here the sample spans approximately 60,000 clones, approximately 90% being singletons. Germline-derived CDR1 and CDR2 are GTSNPN and SVGIG (reference sequence). Trimming took 2 bases from V and 5 from J; bases not matched to a gene: 7. The CDR3 loop spans 14 amino acids. This sample was taken from a study of T cell changes during pregnancy in multiple sclerosis. The rearrangement uses TRBV30 and TRBJ2-7; TRBD1 aligns across 9 bases. Material: peripheral blood, obtained after pregnancy. The source of this sequence is a female donor in good health, enrolled as a control in a pregnancy study. The CDR3 here is CAWSFGTGFHEQYF. The CDR3 nucleotides read TGTGCCTGGAGTTTCGGGACAGGGTTCCACGAGCAGTACTTC.